A single T cell receptor beta chain is shown here with its context. CDR3 length: 15 amino acids. The ends were cut back, 1 base at V and 2 bases at J, with 10 bases in the middle. Germline CDR1 MNHEY, CDR2 SMNVEV (reference sequence). This record comes from a study of OX40 agonist ivuxolimab in advanced cancers. Sequencing used immunoSEQ multiplex PCR; TCRdb keeps in-frame clones, though not all of them. This table has tens of thousands of clones, roughly 85% appearing once. The sequence derives from an adult with an advanced solid tumor such as melanoma, head and neck, liver or kidney cancer. The V call is TRBV27, the J call TRBJ2-3; D might be TRBD2 (6 bases). The sample was CD4+ or CD8+ T cells sorted from blood, taken in a trial of the OX40 agonist ivuxolimab. CDR3 residues: CASSLWGLDTDTQYF. The DNA for the CDR3 is TGTGCCAGCAGTTTATGGGGACTTGACACAGATACGCAGTATTTT.